This record covers a single T cell receptor (beta chain). The record originates from a study of blood T cell repertoires in COVID-19. The method was immunoSEQ multiplex PCR; TCRdb's version includes in-frame clones alone and lacks a portion of them. The sample yields 35,000 to 55,000 clones, 85% to 90% seen once. Deletions cut 1 base from V and 1 base from J, with 8 bases between. The V gene's germline CDR1 is SGHVS and CDR2 FQNEAQ. This CDR3 contains 14 residues. Sequencing was done on a sample of peripheral blood. This TCR was sampled from a human donor in a cohort sampled during active COVID-19. V and J are TRBV7-8 and TRBJ2-7; D not resolved. CDR3 sequence: CASSLVRASYEQYF. CDR3 in DNA: TGTGCCAGCAGCTTAGTAAGAGCTTCCTACGAGCAGTACTTC.